This T cell receptor (beta chain) was recorded in a study of shared clonotypes between healthy human individuals. Study-wide points: A reduction in generation probabilities was seen for non-shared clonotypes relative to those shared by all four donors. The small donor group covered limited genetic and exposure diversity.

Clones were sequenced by immunoSEQ multiplex PCR, and TCRdb holds only the in-frame ones, with some missing. The table records about 680,000 clones, roughly 73% of them present only once. Note on this clone: Antigen unknown.

Between the trimmed V and J ends, which lost 4 bases and 6 bases, there was a span of 15 bases. Germline CDR1 and CDR2: SGHRS and YFSETQ. The CDR3 is 14 residues long. This chain joins TRBV5-1 and TRBJ2-3, with TRBD2 as a possible D gene (6 bases). Sequencing input: memory CD4+ T cells sorted from blood. Subset in this sample: CD45RA-negative fraction. This TCR was recovered from a woman aged 25 to 39 in good health. The CDR3 loop reads CASSGGAEFDTQYF. As DNA, the CDR3 is TGCGCCAGCAGCGGCGGGGCGGAGTTCGATACGCAGTATTTT.